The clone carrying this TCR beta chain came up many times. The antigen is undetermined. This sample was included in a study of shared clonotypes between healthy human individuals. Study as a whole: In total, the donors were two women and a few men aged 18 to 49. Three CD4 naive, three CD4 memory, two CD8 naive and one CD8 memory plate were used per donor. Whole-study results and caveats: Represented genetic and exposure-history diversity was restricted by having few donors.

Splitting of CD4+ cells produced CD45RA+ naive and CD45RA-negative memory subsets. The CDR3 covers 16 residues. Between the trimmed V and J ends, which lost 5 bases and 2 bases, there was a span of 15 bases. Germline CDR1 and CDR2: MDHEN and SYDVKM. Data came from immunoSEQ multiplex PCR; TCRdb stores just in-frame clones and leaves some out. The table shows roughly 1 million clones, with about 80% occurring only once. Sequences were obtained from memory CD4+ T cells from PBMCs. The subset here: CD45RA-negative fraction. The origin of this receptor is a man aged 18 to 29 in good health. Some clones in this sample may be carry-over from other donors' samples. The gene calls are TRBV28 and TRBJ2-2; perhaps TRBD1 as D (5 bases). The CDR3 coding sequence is TGTGCCAGCAGTCTAATAGGGGCTAAAAACACCGGGGAGCTGTTTTTT. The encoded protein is CASSLIGAKNTGELFF.